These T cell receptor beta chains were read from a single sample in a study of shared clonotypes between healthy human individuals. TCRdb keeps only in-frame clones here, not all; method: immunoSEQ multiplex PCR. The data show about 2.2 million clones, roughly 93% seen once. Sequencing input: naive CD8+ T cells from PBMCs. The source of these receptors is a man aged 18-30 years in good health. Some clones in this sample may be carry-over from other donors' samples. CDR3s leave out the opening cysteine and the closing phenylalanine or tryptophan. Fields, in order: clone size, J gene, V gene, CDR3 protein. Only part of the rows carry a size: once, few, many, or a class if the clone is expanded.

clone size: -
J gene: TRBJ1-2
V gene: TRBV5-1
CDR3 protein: ASSDSQGAYGYT

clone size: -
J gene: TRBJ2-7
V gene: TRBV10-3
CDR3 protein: AISESRTGGWYEQY

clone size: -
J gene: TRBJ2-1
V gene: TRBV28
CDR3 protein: ASSGLAGVHNEQF

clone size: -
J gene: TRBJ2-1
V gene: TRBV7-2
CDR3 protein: ASSSVGTGGFDEQF

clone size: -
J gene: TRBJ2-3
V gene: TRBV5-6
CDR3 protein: ASSLGPGASTDTQY

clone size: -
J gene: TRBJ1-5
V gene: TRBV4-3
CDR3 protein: ASSQDWETNQPQH

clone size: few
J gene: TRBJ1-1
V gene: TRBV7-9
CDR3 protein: ASSLGGTAAWEAF

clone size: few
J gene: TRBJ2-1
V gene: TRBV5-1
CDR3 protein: ASSLALEQF

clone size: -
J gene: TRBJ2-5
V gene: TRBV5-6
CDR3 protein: ASSGFGTSPSQY

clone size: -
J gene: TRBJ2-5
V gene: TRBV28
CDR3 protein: ASIRGGQETQY

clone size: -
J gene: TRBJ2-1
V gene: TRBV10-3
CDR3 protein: ASWGLAGEF

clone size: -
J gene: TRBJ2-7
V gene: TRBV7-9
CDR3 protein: ASSLALMGRPI

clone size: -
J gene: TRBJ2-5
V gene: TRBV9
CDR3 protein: ASSPWGSLQETQY

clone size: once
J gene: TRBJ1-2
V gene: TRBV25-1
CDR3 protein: ASTLANYGYT

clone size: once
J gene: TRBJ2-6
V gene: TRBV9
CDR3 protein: ASSVGGGPGANVLT

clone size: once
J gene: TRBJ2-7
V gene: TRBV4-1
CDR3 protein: ASSQDTGLAGYEQY

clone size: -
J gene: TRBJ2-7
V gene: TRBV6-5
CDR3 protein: ASSPYAGALYEQY

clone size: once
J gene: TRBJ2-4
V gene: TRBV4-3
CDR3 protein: ASSQDNKNIQY

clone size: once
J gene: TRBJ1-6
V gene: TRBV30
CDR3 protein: AWSAPGQYNSPLH

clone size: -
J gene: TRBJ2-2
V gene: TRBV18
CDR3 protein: ASSPLGGTGELF

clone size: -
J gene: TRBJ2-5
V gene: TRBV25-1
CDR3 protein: ASSEFGGQGTETQY

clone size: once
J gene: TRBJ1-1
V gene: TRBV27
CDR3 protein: ASSSLTGGVNTEAF

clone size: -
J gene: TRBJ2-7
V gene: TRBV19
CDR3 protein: ASSIATSGRAGEQY

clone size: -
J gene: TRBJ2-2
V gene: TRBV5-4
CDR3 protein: ASSLVPANTGELF

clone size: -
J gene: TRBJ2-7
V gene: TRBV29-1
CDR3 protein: SVALARLDEQY

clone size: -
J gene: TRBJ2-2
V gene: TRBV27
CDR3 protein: ASSQSTLGGELF

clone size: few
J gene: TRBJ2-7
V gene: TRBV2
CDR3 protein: ASSASRVYEQY

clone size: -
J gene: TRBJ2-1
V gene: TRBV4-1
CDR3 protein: ASSQGILAEGSYNEQF

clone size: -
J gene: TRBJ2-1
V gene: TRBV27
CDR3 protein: ASSSLGLADEQF

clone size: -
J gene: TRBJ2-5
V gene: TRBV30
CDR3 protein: AWSIATYRETQY

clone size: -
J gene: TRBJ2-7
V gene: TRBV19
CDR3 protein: ASSPSGQGAAEQY

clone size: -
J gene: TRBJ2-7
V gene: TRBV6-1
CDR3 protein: ASSTGVGWSYEQY

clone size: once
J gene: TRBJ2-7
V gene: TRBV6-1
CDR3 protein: ASSEDLTGIYEQY

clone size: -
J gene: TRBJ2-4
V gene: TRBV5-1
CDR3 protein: ASSLRGQGFQNIQY

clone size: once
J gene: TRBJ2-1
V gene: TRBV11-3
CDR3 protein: ASSKRERINNEQF

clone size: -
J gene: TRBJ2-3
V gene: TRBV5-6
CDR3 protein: ASSLVPQDTQY

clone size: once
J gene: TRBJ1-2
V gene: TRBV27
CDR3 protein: ASSLSIPGPSYGYT

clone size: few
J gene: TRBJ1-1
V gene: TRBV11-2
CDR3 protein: ASSRGPEAF

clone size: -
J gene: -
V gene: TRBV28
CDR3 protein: ASMAVEDPSYEQY

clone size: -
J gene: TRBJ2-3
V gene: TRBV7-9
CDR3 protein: ASSFWTTTDTQY

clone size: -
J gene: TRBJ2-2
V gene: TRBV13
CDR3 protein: ASSLAVVPTGELF

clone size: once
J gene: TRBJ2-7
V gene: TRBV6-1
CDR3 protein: ASSPLGLSYEQY

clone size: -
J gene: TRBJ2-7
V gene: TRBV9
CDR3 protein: ASSVSSGTYEQY

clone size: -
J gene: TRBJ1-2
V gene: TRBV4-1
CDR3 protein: ASSQPGQGNQNYGYT

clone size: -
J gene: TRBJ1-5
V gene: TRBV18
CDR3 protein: ASSPDRGAQPQH

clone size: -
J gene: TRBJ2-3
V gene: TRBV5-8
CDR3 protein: ASSLGQGARDTQY

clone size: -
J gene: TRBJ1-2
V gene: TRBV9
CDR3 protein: ASSVGSMADYGYT

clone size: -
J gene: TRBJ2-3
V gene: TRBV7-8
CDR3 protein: ASSLGTGISSDTQY

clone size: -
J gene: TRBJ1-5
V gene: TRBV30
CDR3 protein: AWSVHQGVGQPQH

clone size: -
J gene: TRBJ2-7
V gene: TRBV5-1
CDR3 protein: ASSLAWDSLNYEQY

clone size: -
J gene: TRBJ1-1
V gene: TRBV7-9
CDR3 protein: ASSLVGGQGVYRDTEAF

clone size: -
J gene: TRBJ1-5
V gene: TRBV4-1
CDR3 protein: ASSQEVRLQPQH

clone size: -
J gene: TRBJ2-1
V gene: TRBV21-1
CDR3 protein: ASSNPPSRYNEQF

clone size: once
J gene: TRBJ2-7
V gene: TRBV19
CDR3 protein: ASSIAALDEQY

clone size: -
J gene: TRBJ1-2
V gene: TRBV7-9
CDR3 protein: ASSFVRGVNGYT

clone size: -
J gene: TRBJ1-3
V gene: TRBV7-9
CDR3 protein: ASSPGRSSGNTIY

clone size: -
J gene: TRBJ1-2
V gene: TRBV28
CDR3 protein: ASSSRTGINYGYT

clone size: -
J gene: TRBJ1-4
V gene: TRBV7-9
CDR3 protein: ASSPPKEGPREKLF